These 21 T cell receptor beta chains were sequenced from one sample in a study of vaccination and CD4 T cells after COVID-19. Noted treatment: roughly ten-day PBMC culture with coronavirus spike peptide pools or control peptides (ViraFEST assay). These receptors lack a known antigen. Cultured CD4+ T cell DNA was sequenced using the Oncomine TCR Beta short-read assay. A single record per CDR3 protein comes from TCRdb applying MiXCR to the PCR reads. The sample has under 15,000 distinct CDR3 sequences; about two fifths are singletons. The sequencing used CD4+ T cells from blood, cultured in vitro, collected before SARS-CoV-2 vaccination. Receptor source: a human donor who had recovered from COVID-19.

The gene calls are TRBV19 and TRBJ2-6; D is uncertain. Germline-derived CDR1 and CDR2 are LNHDA and SQIVND (reference sequence). The ends were cut back, 9 bases at V and 0 bases at J, with 9 bases in the middle. This CDR3 is 14 amino acids long. CDR3 coding DNA: TGTGCCAGCCGGCGGCGCTCTGGGGCCAACGTCCTGACTTTC. Translating gives CASRRRSGANVLTF.

This clonotype was seen a single time. This chain links TRBV6-5 with TRBJ1-2; 9 nucleotides line up with TRBD1. Germline loops: CDR1 MNHEY, CDR2 SVGAGI. V trimming: 2 bases; J trimming: 7 bases; junction bases outside the gene matches: 5. The CDR3 is 14 residues long. This chain's CDR3 is CASSYEQGAGGYTF. CDR3 nucleotide sequence: TGTGCCAGCAGTTACGAACAGGGGGCCGGTGGCTACACCTTC.

In regard to this clonotype: One end of the junction varies from germline; a read error may be responsible. The chain links TRBV2 to TRBJ2-6, with TRBD2 identical over 7 bases. CDR3 length: 16 amino acids. The germline V gene has CDR1 SNHLY and CDR2 FYNNEI. CDR3 DNA sequence: TGTGCCAGCACCTCGCCGGGGGGTGGTGGGGCCAACGTCCTGGCTTTC. Its translation: CASTSPGGGGANVLAF.

In the case of this clonotype: One end of the junction fails to match germline, which may point to a read error. V gene TRBV7-2 combines with J gene TRBJ1-6; D not certain. CDR3 size: 14 residues. The germline V gene encodes CDR1 SGHTA and CDR2 FQGNSA. Here the CDR3 DNA reads TGTGCCGGCAGCCCAGCTCCCTATAATTCACCCCTCCACTTT. Its protein product is CAGSPAPYNSPLHF.

This clonotype was picked up a small number of times. V gene TRBV6-1 combines with J gene TRBJ1-6, with 8 bases fitting TRBD1. Germline CDR1 reads MNHNS; CDR2 reads SASEGT. V lost 6 bases, J lost 6 bases, and 4 bases stayed unmatched. This CDR3 has 14 amino acids. CDR3 sequence reads: CASRKGQGNSPLHF. Written as DNA, the CDR3 is TGTGCCAGCAGAAAAGGACAGGGTAATTCACCCCTCCACTTT.

There are a few counts of this clonotype. The J gene is TRBJ1-2, the V gene TRBV28, with unresolved D. Between the trimmed V and J ends, which lost 5 bases and 4 bases, there was a span of 11 bases. The CDR3 has 13 amino acids. Per germline, CDR1 MDHEN and CDR2 SYDVKM. The CDR3 nucleotides read TGTGCCAGCAGTAGGGCCCAAACCTATGGCTACACCTTC. This translates into CASSRAQTYGYTF.

The CDR3 here is CASREGYQPQHF. CDR3 DNA sequence: TGTGCCAGCAGGGAGGGCTATCAGCCCCAGCATTTT. J is TRBJ1-5 and V is TRBV6-2 or TRBV6-3, with unresolved D. The CDR3 contains 12 residues. The V gene lost 6 bases and the J gene lost 5 bases, with 8 bases spanning the gap. Germline assignment: CDR1 MNHEY and CDR2 SVGEGT.

The chain links TRBV15 to TRBJ1-1; D is ambiguous. The V end lost 0 bases, the J end lost 0 bases, and 11 bases lay between the germline ends. The CDR3 extends over 16 amino acids. The germline V gene encodes CDR1 LNHNV and CDR2 YYDKDF (reference sequence). CDR3 amino acids: CATSRESAALNTEAFF. The CDR3, as DNA: TGTGCCACCAGCAGAGAGTCCGCGGCCCTGAACACTGAAGCTTTCTTT.

The rearrangement links TRBV19 to TRBJ2-7, with unresolved D. The germline V and J ends were trimmed by 4 bases and 0 bases, with 7 bases remaining between them. Germline loops: CDR1 LNHDA, CDR2 SQIVND (reference sequence). This CDR3 contains 13 residues. CDR3 sequence: CASSTSASYEQYF. The DNA for the CDR3 is TGTGCCAGTAGTACATCCGCCTCCTACGAGCAGTACTTC.

The chain combines TRBV27 with TRBJ2-1; no firm D call. In germline, CDR1 is MNHEY, CDR2 SMNVEV (reference sequence). The CDR3 sequence is 15 residues long. V was trimmed by 4 bases and J by 1 base, leaving 11 bases between them. The CDR3 bases are TGTGCCAGCAGTTCCTCGATAGGGTCCTACAATGAGCAGTTCTTC. Translating gives CASSSSIGSYNEQFF.

V gene TRBV12-3 or TRBV12-4 combines with J gene TRBJ2-3, with D unresolved. The CDR3 contains 13 residues. Between the trimmed V and J ends, which lost 6 bases and 0 bases, there was a span of 7 bases. CDR3 loop: CASSSDSTDTQYF. In nucleotides, the CDR3 is TGTGCCAGCAGCTCAGACAGCACAGATACGCAGTATTTT.

This clonotype appeared a single time. The genes are TRBV30 and TRBJ1-6; D is possibly TRBD1 (6 bases). The CDR3 loop spans 16 amino acids. CDR1 and CDR2 from the germline V gene are GTSNPN and SVGIG (reference sequence). V lost 0 bases, J lost 8 bases, and 17 bases lay in between. The CDR3 sequence: CAWSVRATGRHSPLHF. The DNA of the CDR3 is TGTGCCTGGAGTGTACGAGCTACAGGGAGGCATTCACCCCTCCACTTT. Combining the CDR3 with reference TRBV30 and TRBJ1-6 gives the whole variable domain SQTIHQWPATLVQPVGSPLSLECTVEGTSNPNLYWYRQAAGRGLQLLFYSVGIGQISSEVPQNLSASRPQDRQFILSSKKLLLSDSGFYLCAWSVRATGRHSPLHFGNGTRLTVT.

The rearrangement joins TRBV20-1 to TRBJ1-5; 8 nucleotides line up with TRBD1. Unmatched junction bases numbered 7, after V lost 2 bases and J lost 10 bases. Germline CDR1 reads DFQATT; CDR2 reads SNEGSKA (reference sequence). The CDR3 sequence is 13 residues long. This CDR3 reads CSARLGQGHPQHF. CDR3 DNA sequence: TGCAGTGCTAGACTCGGACAGGGTCATCCCCAGCATTTT.

This clonotype was counted only a few times. The rearrangement uses TRBV24-1 and TRBJ1-2, with unresolved D. This CDR3 is built from 14 residues. Deletions cut 7 bases from V and 2 bases from J, with 13 bases between. Germline V gene lookup returns CDR1 KGHDR and CDR2 SFDVKD. CDR3 bases: TGTGCCACCAGCTTCCCTCTCGACAACTATGGCTACACCTTC. It encodes CATSFPLDNYGYTF.

A few counts support this clonotype. The genes are TRBV7-2 and TRBJ2-7; TRBD1 aligns across 8 bases. The CDR3 sequence is 15 residues long. The junction had 7 bases not matched to a gene; V was cut back by 0 bases and J by 6 bases. CDR1 and CDR2 (germline): SGHTA, FQGNSA. CDR3 nucleotide sequence: TGTGCCAGCAGCTTAGCGCTGGACAGGGCCGCCGAGCAGTACTTC. Residues: CASSLALDRAAEQYF.

This sequence joins TRBV15 and TRBJ2-3; D may match TRBD1 or TRBD2 (5 bases each). From germline, CDR1 is LNHNV and CDR2 YYDKDF (reference sequence). The V gene lost 3 bases and the J gene lost 5 bases, with 18 bases spanning the gap. The CDR3 covers 16 residues. The CDR3 DNA follows: TGTGCCACCAGCAGTGTTCAAGGGGCCCGGGGAGATACGCAGTATTTT. Protein: CATSSVQGARGDTQYF.

This chain joins TRBV24-1 and TRBJ2-3; D is unclear. Trimming took off 4 bases at V and 2 bases at J, with 12 bases between the two ends. This CDR3 has 15 amino acids. The germline CDR1 and CDR2 sequences are KGHDR and SFDVKD. The CDR3 spells CATSDASGFTDTQYF. The CDR3 coding sequence is TGTGCCACCAGTGACGCTTCGGGTTTCACAGATACGCAGTATTTT.

This rearrangement joins TRBV5-4 to TRBJ2-2; D may be TRBD2 (6 bases). V lost 3 bases, J lost 3 bases, and 18 bases lay in between. The germline gives CDR1 SGHNT, CDR2 YYREEE (reference sequence). This CDR3 has 17 amino acids. CDR3 region: CASSSPSGVYDTGELFF. The CDR3 nucleotides read TGTGCCAGCAGCTCCCCGTCGGGAGTATACGACACCGGGGAGCTGTTTTTT.

The J gene is TRBJ1-1, the V gene TRBV5-1; D unclear. This CDR3 spans 14 amino acids. Trimming shortened V by 3 bases and J by 5 bases, and 14 bases separated the two germline ends. Looked up from germline, CDR1 is SGHRS and CDR2 is YFSETQ. This CDR3 is CASSSQVSGTEAFF. In nucleotides, the CDR3 is TGCGCCAGCAGCTCCCAAGTATCGGGGACTGAAGCTTTCTTT.

V usage is TRBV4-1 and J usage is TRBJ1-2, with 7 positions matching TRBD1. CDR1 MGHRA and CDR2 YSYEKL come from the germline V gene. V trimming: 0 bases; J trimming: 4 bases; junction bases outside the gene matches: 14. This CDR3 is 18 amino acids long. The DNA of the CDR3 is TGCGCCAGCAGCCAAGACCGGGACAGTCCCCGAAGCGGCTATGGCTACACCTTC. This translates into CASSQDRDSPRSGYGYTF.

The chain joins TRBV5-1 to TRBJ1-5, with D possibly matching TRBD1 (6 bases). The CDR3 totals 15 residues. Deletions cut 0 bases from V and 7 bases from J, with 14 bases between. Germline V CDR1 and CDR2: SGHRS, YFSETQ. The CDR3: CASSLDSGDDQPQHF. Written as DNA, the CDR3 is TGCGCCAGCAGCTTGGATTCAGGGGACGACCAGCCCCAGCATTTT.